The text below deals with one T cell receptor beta chain. The specificity of this receptor is unknown. No base qualities exist here, and no much larger clone lies one base off it. The record originates from a study of OX40 agonist ivuxolimab in advanced cancers. With respect to the entire study: The costimulatory receptor OX40 (CD134) was targeted by ivuxolimab, a fully human IgG2 agonistic monoclonal antibody. Intravenous ivuxolimab was administered to patients every 2 weeks at six dose levels: 0.01, 0.1, 0.3, 1.5, 3 and 10 mg/kg. Among the 52 dose-escalation patients, about 20 had hepatocellular carcinoma, around 15 melanoma, 9 renal cell carcinoma and 9 head and neck cancer. In the dose-escalation cohort, 70% to 90% of patients were male, and the mean age was approximately 60 years with a range of roughly 23 to 90. Prior anti-PD-1, anti-PD-L1 or anti-CTLA-4 therapy was permitted, and 40% of dose-escalation patients had received checkpoint inhibitors. Partial responses occurred in three dose-escalation patients, of whom one had hepatocellular carcinoma and two had cutaneous melanoma. The purpose of peripheral TCRbeta sequencing was to test whether ivuxolimab changed TCR sequence diversity and led to clonal T-cell expansion. The monotherapy dose-escalation portion (N = 52 patients) of the phase I ivuxolimab trial is reported in the paper. Summary of the overall study and its limitations: At doses from 0.1 to 3.0 mg/kg, clonal expansion was seen in both CD4+ and CD8+ blood T cells between baseline and week 6. After ivuxolimab, CD8+ T cells had more expanded clones than CD4+ T cells on average. Low levels of normalized T-cell clonal expansion were also shown by some nonresponding patients. The antigen specificity of the peripheral T cells that underwent clonal expansion was not determined. In partial responders in the 0.1-3.0 mg/kg groups, normalized peripheral clonal expansion was found to be among the lowest, especially among CD8+ T cells.

Genomic DNA was isolated from the sorted cells so that the TCRbeta CDR3 region could be sequenced. The immunoSEQ Assay was used for sequencing of TCRbeta CDR3 regions. TCRdb's version of the immuneACCESS table is confined to in-frame rearrangements and falls short of the full clone set. An unresolved V gene accounts for under half of the shortfall where checked; the remainder is of unknown origin. In this sample the table shows tens of thousands of clones, 91% of which occur a single time. Roughly 2% of the sample comes from the top ten. The trial excluded patients who had a history of autoimmune disease or who were on systemic immunosuppression. Peripheral blood for TCR sequencing was drawn from every dose cohort at baseline, at cycle 4 day 1 and at cycle 7 day 1. The samples were taken from a phase I, first-in-human, multicenter, open-label dose-escalation trial of ivuxolimab. Adults with locally advanced or metastatic melanoma, renal cell, hepatocellular, or head and neck squamous cell carcinoma were enrolled in the trial. Before TCR sequencing, CD4+ and CD8+ T cells were separately sorted from peripheral blood.

The CDR3 holds 17 amino acids from the cysteine to the phenylalanine. Just the 51-base CDR3 DNA is kept, in frame starting at base 1. This chain is built from TRBV21-1 and TRBJ1-6; the DNA was not compared with TRBD1, the D call given in the table. TRBV21-1 is assigned pseudogene status. The TCR originated in an adult with an advanced solid tumor such as melanoma, head and neck, liver or kidney cancer. Here the sequenced sample was CD4+ or CD8+ T cells sorted from blood, taken in a trial of the OX40 agonist ivuxolimab. The CDR3 reads CASSRYPGQGPGSPLHF. The nucleotide sequence is TGTGCCAGCAGTAGATATCCGGGACAGGGGCCCGGTTCACCCCTCCACTTT.